This entry is about one T cell receptor beta chain. Assay: immunoSEQ multiplex PCR; the TCRdb copy retains only in-frame clones and omits some. This sample has about 180,000 clones, with 90% to 95% found just once. CDR3 length: 15 residues. The V end was cut by 0 bases, the J end by 4 bases, with 12 bases between. Germline loops: CDR1 LGHNA, CDR2 YNFKEQ. This specimen belongs to a study of T cell responses to AZD1222 COVID-19 vaccine. J is TRBJ1-2 and V is TRBV4-2; D not resolved. Source: peripheral blood, taken 28 days after the second dose of the MenACWY control vaccine. The clonotype originates from an adult who received the MenACWY meningococcal vaccine as a control. As DNA, the CDR3 is TGTGCCAGCAGCCAAGAAGGGCGTTCGCCCTATGGCTACACCTTC. This sequence encodes CASSQEGRSPYGYTF.